The T cell receptor (beta chain) described here comes from a study of T cell responses to AZD1222 COVID-19 vaccine. General study findings and limits: Repertoire sampling happened only post peak T cell response.

Some clones are missing from TCRdb's copy, which holds only in-frame ones; the method was immunoSEQ multiplex PCR. The table has some 110,000 clones, 86% seen once; the top ten hold 17%. Deletions cut 7 bases from V and 0 bases from J, with 22 bases between. CDR3 length: 17 residues. Germline loops: CDR1 SNHLY, CDR2 FYNNEI. This clone was counted a single time. Its antigen is currently unknown. Sample: peripheral blood, taken 28 days after the second AZD1222 dose. The chain recombines TRBV2 with TRBJ2-7; D might be TRBD1 or TRBD2, each matching 5 bases. This clonotype originated in an adult who received the AZD1222 COVID-19 vaccine. As DNA, the CDR3 is TGTGCCAGCACTAGGCAGATCGGGACCCTGAGCTCCTACGAGCAGTACTTC. Amino acid sequence: CASTRQIGTLSSYEQYF.